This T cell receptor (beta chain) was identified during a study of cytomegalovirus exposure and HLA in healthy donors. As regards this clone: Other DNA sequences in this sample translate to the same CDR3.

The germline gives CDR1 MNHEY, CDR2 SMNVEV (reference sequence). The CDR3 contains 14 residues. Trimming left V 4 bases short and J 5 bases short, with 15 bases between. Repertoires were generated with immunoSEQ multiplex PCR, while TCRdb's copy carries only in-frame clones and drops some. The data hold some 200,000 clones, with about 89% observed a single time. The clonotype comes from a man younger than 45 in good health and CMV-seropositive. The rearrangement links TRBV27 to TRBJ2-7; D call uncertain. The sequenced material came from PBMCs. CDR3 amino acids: CASSSPYGRNEQYF. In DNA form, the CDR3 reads TGTGCCAGCAGTTCGCCTTACGGCAGGAACGAGCAGTACTTC.